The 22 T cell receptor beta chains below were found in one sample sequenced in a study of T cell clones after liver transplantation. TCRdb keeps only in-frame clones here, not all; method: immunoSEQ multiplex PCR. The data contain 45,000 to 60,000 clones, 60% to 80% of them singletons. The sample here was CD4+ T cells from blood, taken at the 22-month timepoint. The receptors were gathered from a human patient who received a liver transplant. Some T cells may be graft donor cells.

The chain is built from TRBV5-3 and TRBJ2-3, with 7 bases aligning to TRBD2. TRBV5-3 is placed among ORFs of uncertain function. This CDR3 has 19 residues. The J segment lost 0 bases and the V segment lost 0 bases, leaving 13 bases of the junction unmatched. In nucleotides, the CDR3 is TGTGCCAGAAGCTTGGGATCGGGGATCGCGGGGGTCAGCACAGATACGCAGTATTTT. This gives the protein CARSLGSGIAGVSTDTQYF.

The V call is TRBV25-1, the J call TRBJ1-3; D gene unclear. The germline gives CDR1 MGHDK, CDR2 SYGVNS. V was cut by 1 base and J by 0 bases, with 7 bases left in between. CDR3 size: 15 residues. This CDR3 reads CASSESPASGNTIYF. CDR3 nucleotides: TGTGCCAGCAGTGAATCCCCGGCCTCTGGAAACACCATATATTTT.

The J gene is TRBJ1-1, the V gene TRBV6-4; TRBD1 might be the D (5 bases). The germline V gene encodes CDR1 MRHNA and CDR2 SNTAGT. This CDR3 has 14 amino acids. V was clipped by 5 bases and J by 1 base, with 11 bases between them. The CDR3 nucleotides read TGTGCCAGCAGTCCGACTCAGGGGAACACTGAAGCTTTCTTT. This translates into CASSPTQGNTEAFF.

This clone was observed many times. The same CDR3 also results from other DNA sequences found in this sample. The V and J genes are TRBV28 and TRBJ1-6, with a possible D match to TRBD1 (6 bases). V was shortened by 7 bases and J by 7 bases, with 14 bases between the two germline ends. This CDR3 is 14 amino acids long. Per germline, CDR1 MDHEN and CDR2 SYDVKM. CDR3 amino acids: CASTNRVVNSPLHF. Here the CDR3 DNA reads TGTGCCAGCACCAACAGGGTAGTGAATTCACCCCTCCACTTT.

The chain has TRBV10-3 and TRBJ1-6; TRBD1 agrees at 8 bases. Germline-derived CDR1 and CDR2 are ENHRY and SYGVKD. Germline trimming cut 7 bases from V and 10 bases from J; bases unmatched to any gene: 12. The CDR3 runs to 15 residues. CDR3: CAIKQTGDVESPLHF. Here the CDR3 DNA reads TGTGCCATCAAACAGACAGGGGACGTTGAGTCACCCCTCCACTTT.

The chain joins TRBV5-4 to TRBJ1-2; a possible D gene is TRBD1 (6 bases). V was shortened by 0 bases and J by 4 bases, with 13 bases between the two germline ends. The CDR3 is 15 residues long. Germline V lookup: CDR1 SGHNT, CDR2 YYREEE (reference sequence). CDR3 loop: CASSLVGGAGYGYTF. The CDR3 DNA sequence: TGTGCCAGCAGCTTGGTGGGGGGCGCAGGCTATGGCTACACCTTC.

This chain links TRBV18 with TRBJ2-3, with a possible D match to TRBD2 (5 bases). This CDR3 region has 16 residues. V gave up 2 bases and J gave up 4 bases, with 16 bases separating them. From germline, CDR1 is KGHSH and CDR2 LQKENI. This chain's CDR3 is CASSPGRVASADTQYF. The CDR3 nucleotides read TGTGCCAGCTCACCAGGGCGGGTCGCTTCCGCAGATACGCAGTATTTT.

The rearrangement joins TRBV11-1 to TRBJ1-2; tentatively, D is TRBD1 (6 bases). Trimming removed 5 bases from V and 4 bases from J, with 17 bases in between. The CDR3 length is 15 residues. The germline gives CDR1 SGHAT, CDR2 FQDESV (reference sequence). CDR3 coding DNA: TGTGCCAGCAGCCTAACCCGACAGGACGTCTATGGCTACACCTTC. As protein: CASSLTRQDVYGYTF.

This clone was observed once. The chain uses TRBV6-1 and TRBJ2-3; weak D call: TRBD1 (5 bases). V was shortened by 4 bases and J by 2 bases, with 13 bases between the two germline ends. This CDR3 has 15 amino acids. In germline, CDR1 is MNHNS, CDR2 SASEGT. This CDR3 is CASSVGASTTDTQYF. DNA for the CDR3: TGTGCCAGCAGTGTTGGGGCCTCGACCACAGATACGCAGTATTTT.

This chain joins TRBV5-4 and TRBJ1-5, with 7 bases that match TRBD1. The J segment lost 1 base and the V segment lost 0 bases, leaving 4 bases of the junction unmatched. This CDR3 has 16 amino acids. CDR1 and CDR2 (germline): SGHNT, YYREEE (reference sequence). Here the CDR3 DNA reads TGTGCCAGCAGCTTGGGAGGGGGCACGAGCAATCAGCCCCAGCATTTT. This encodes CASSLGGGTSNQPQHF.

Here the CDR3 reads CASSINGRSPLHF. Written as DNA, the CDR3 is TGTGCCAGCAGTATCAATGGCCGTTCACCCCTCCACTTT. The V gene is TRBV2, the J gene TRBJ1-6; D remains unclear. CDR1 is SNHLY and CDR2 is FYNNEI in the germline V gene. The CDR3 covers 13 residues. The V end lost 5 bases, the J end lost 9 bases, and 11 bases lay between the germline ends.

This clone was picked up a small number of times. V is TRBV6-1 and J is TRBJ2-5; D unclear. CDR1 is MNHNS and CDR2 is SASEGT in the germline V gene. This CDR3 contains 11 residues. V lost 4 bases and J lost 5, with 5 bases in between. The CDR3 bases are TGTGCCAGCAGTGCCAGGGAGACCCAGTACTTC. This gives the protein CASSARETQYF.

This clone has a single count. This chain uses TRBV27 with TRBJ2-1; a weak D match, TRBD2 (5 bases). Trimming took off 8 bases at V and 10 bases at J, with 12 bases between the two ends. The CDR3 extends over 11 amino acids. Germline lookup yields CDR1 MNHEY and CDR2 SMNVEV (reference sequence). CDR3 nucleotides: TGTGCCAGCCGCGTGGGAGTAGAGCAGTTCTTC. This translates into CASRVGVEQFF.

CDR3: CASSTGTSRTEQYF. CDR3 bases: TGTGCCAGTAGTACTGGGACTAGCCGGACCGAGCAGTACTTC. The chain recombines TRBV19 with TRBJ2-7; TRBD2 agrees at 9 bases. The germline V gene has CDR1 LNHDA and CDR2 SQIVND (reference sequence). Trimming took 4 bases from V and 6 from J; bases not matched to a gene: 7. The CDR3 is 14 residues long.

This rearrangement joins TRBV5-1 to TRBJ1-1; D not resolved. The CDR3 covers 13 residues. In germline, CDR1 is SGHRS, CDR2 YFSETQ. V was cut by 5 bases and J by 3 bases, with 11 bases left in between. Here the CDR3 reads CASRIGRDTEAFF. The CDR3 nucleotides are TGCGCCAGCAGGATAGGGAGGGACACTGAAGCTTTCTTT.

Here the CDR3 DNA reads TGTGCCAGCAGCCCGGGACTAGCGGGGACAGATACGCAGTATTTT. This codes for CASSPGLAGTDTQYF. This chain joins TRBV11-2 and TRBJ2-3; 13 nucleotides line up with TRBD2. Germline CDR1 reads SGHAT; CDR2 reads FQNNGV. The junction had 2 bases not matched to a gene; V was cut back by 5 bases and J by 3 bases. This CDR3 has 15 amino acids.

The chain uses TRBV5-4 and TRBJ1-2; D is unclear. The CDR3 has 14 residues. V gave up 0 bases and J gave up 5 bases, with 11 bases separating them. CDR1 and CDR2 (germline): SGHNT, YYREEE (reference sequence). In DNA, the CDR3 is TGTGCCAGCAGCTTGGAAGGTGGATTTTATGGCTACACCTTC. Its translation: CASSLEGGFYGYTF.

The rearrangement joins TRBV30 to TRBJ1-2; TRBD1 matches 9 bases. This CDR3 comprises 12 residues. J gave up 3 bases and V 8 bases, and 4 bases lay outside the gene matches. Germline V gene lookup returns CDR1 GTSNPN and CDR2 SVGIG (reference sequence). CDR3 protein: CAGRQGDYGYTF. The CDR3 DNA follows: TGTGCCGGTCGACAGGGGGACTATGGCTACACCTTC.

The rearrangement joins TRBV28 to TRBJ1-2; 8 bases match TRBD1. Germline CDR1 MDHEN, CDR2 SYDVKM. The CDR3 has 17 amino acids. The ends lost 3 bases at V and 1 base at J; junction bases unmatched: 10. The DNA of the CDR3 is TGTGCCAGCAGTTTGGGGAGTCAGGGGGCCTTTAACTATGGCTACACCTTC. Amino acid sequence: CASSLGSQGAFNYGYTF.

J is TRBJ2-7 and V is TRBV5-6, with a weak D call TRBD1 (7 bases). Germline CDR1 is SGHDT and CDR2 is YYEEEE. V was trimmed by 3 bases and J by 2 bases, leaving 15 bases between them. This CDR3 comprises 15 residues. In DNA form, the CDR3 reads TGTGCCAGCAGCTCGTTCCAGGGGGGCCCCTACGAGCAGTACTTC. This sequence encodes CASSSFQGGPYEQYF.

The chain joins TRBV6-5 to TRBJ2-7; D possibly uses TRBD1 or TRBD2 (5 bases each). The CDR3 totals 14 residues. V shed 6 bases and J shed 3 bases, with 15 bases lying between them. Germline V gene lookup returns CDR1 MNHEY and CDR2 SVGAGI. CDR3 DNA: TGTGCCAGCAGCCTCGGGACCGGATTCTACGAGCAGTACTTC. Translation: CASSLGTGFYEQYF.

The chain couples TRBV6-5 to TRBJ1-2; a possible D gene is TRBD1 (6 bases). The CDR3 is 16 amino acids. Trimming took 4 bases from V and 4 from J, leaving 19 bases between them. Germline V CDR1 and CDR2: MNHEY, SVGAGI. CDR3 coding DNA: TGTGCCAGCAGTTCCCTCGCGCTGGACAGCAGCTATGGCTACACCTTC. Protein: CASSSLALDSSYGYTF.